This T cell receptor beta chain derives from a study of blood T cell repertoires in COVID-19. Looking at the study overall: Some COVID-19 samples were acute and others convalescent; all came from the United States, Italy and Spain. T cells, B-cell-depleted T cells, or PBMCs provided the cDNA or gDNA that served as material.

This clone showed up just a few times. The CDR3 runs to 14 residues. V lost 4 bases, J lost 2 bases, and 5 bases stayed unmatched. CDR1 and CDR2 from the germline V gene are SQVTM and ANQGSEA. Original methodology: Amplification of reference gene primers was used by the study to estimate nucleated cell counts. Measured with immunoSEQ multiplex PCR; TCRdb has only the in-frame clones, and not every one. V and J calls and clone size are those listed in that table; D and trimming were worked out from the DNA. The table records hundreds of thousands of clones, roughly nine tenths of them present only once.

The sequence came from a woman aged 50 to 60 who had been exposed to COVID-19. The sample was PBMCs or T cells enriched from blood (not recorded which). This chain uses TRBV29-1 with TRBJ1-1, with TRBD1 identical over 9 bases. In DNA, the CDR3 is TGCAGCGTTGGGGGGGACAGGGTCAACACTGAAGCTTTCTTT. Protein product: CSVGGDRVNTEAFF.